The clone carrying this T cell receptor (beta chain) was counted a single time. J lost 1 base, V lost 4 bases, and 7 bases had no gene match. Germline V gene sequence: CDR1 SGHRS, CDR2 YFSETQ. The CDR3 length is 15 residues. Authors' data handling: Amplification of reference gene primers provided the estimated nucleated cell counts. The assay was immunoSEQ multiplex PCR, and TCRdb's table has in-frame clones only and misses some. V and J calls and clone size are those listed in that table; D and trimming were worked out from the DNA. The profile shows 50,000 or so clones, approximately 91% of them singletons. The data were obtained in a study of blood T cell repertoires in COVID-19. Study background: COVID-19 samples collected from the United States, Italy and Spain covered acute and convalescent phases. Sample material is recorded as cDNA or gDNA derived from T cells, B-cell-depleted T cells, or PBMCs.

The receptor's source is an elderly woman with acute or convalescent COVID-19. The rearrangement uses TRBV5-1 and TRBJ1-1, with TRBD1 identical over 7 bases. The sequencing sample was made of peripheral blood. CDR3 bases: TGCGCCAGCAGCGCCCAGGGGGGCACGAACACTGAAGCTTTCTTT. It translates to CASSAQGGTNTEAFF.